This TCR beta chain comes out of a study of regulatory T cells in long-lasting Graves disease. Study findings and constraints: Persistent Graves' patients showed reduced TCR diversity versus newly diagnosed patients. Persistent patients had a count of shared public clonotypes (about 2,700) that exceeded that of new patients (about 930). Accuracy could have been hurt by small sample size.

Sequencing libraries for TCR beta were prepared with iRepertoire HTBI primers and Arm-PCR of CDR3 regions. One entry per CDR3 protein results from TCRdb running MiXCR on the multiplex PCR reads. The sample includes 400,000 to 500,000 distinct CDR3 sequences, 16% of them seen just once. The CDR3 totals 16 residues. Trimming removed 5 bases at V and 3 bases at J, with 21 bases between. Germline lookup yields CDR1 SQVTM and CDR2 ANQGSEA. The sample holds one count of this clonotype. The antigen is unknown. Being one base from a much bigger clone, this may be a read error. Time point indicated: newly diagnosed GD, antithyroid drugs for less than 3 months. Preparation of the TCR library used RNA extracted from PBMCs. A further study also used this sample, focusing on T cells in Graves' hyperthyroidism and ophthalmopathy. From that paper: HTBI primers were employed in a first-round RT-PCR of the TCR CDR3.

The chain combines TRBV29-1 with TRBJ2-3, with D maybe TRBD2 (6 bases). Sample: peripheral blood mononuclear cells (PBMCs), taken at new diagnosis, from a patient treated with antithyroid drugs. The receptor's source is a young woman with Graves disease. Here the CDR3 reads CSVSPRVAGKTDTQYF. The CDR3 nucleotides read TGCAGCGTTTCCCCCAGGGTGGCGGGAAAAACAGATACGCAGTATTTT.